The 29 T cell receptor beta chains in this list originate from one sample, sequenced in a study of blood T cell repertoires in COVID-19. The data were produced by immunoSEQ multiplex PCR, yet TCRdb's version contains in-frame clones alone and is incomplete. The data contain around 280,000 clones, about 90% of them singletons. The sequencing sample was made of PBMCs or T cells enriched from blood (not recorded which). These TCRs come from a woman aged 18 to 35 with acute COVID-19.

The chain recombines TRBV5-1 with TRBJ2-2, with unresolved D. The CDR3 has 15 amino acids. V was trimmed by 0 bases and J by 0 bases, leaving 6 bases between them. CDR1 and CDR2 (germline): SGHRS, YFSETQ. Written as DNA, the CDR3 is TGCGCCAGCAGCTTGGACAGATCGAACACCGGGGAGCTGTTTTTT. This codes for CASSLDRSNTGELFF. Full variable domain (missing parts from reference TRBV5-1 and TRBJ2-2): KAGVTQTPRYLIKTRGQQVTLSCSPISGHRSVSWYQQTPGQGLQFLFEYFSETQRNKGNFPGRFSGRQFSNSRSEMNVSTLELGDSALYLCASSLDRSNTGELFFGEGSRLTVL.

The chain uses TRBV7-3 and TRBJ2-1; TRBD2 matches at 16 bases. Germline CDR1 and CDR2: SGHTA and FQGTGA. This CDR3 spans 18 amino acids. V gave up 4 bases and J gave up 6 bases; unmatched junction bases: 9. Here the CDR3 reads CASSSGTSGRAGGNEQFF. The CDR3 region has the DNA TGTGCCAGCAGCTCCGGGACTAGCGGGAGGGCGGGGGGCAATGAGCAGTTCTTC.

The gene calls are TRBV5-1 and TRBJ1-2; no firm D call. The germline CDR1 and CDR2 sequences are SGHRS and YFSETQ. The CDR3 contains 14 residues. Trimming took 1 base from V and 6 from J, leaving 13 bases between them. CDR3 bases: TGCGCCAGCAGCTTGAAAGAGCTAAGCCATGGCTACACCTTC. This codes for CASSLKELSHGYTF.

The V call is TRBV5-1, the J call TRBJ1-1; 7 bases map to TRBD1. Germline V gives CDR1 SGHRS, CDR2 YFSETQ. V shed 4 bases and J 0 bases; nucleotides not matched to a gene: 6. This CDR3 region has 15 residues. This CDR3 is CASSPKQGMNTEAFF. In DNA, the CDR3 is TGCGCCAGCAGCCCAAAACAGGGGATGAACACTGAAGCTTTCTTT. Using reference TRBV5-1 and TRBJ1-1 for the parts outside the CDR3, the full variable domain is KAGVTQTPRYLIKTRGQQVTLSCSPISGHRSVSWYQQTPGQGLQFLFEYFSETQRNKGNFPGRFSGRQFSNSRSEMNVSTLELGDSALYLCASSPKQGMNTEAFFGQGTRLTVV.

The chain links TRBV12-5 to TRBJ1-1, with no clear D. The CDR3 totals 14 residues. Trimming left V 4 bases short and J 4 bases short, with 13 bases between. CDR1 and CDR2 from the germline V gene are LGHNT and FRNRAP. The CDR3 DNA reads TGTGCTAGTGGTTCCCCTCGGGAGGGCACTGAAGCTTTCTTT. Its protein is CASGSPREGTEAFF. Combining the CDR3 with reference TRBV12-5 and TRBJ1-1 gives the whole variable domain DARVTQTPRHKVTEMGQEVTMRCQPILGHNTVFWYRQTMMQGLELLAYFRNRAPLDDSGMPKDRFSAEMPDATLATLKIQPSEPRDSAVYFCASGSPREGTEAFFGQGTRLTVV.

The V call is TRBV9, the J call TRBJ1-2, with D maybe TRBD1 (5 bases). The CDR3 sequence is 14 residues long. V was clipped by 3 bases and J by 4 bases, with 13 bases between them. From germline, CDR1 is SGDLS and CDR2 YYNGEE. Here the CDR3 DNA reads TGTGCCAGCAGCGGACAGACAGAGAGCTATGGCTACACCTTC. It specifies CASSGQTESYGYTF.

The genes are TRBV18 and TRBJ1-1, with 11 nucleotides matching TRBD1. The CDR3 length is 15 residues. With 3 bases clipped from V and 4 bases from J, the junction kept 4 bases outside the gene matches. Germline V gene sequence: CDR1 KGHSH, CDR2 LQKENI. The CDR3, as DNA: TGTGCCAGCTCACCGTGGGACAGGGGGGGCACTGAAGCTTTCTTT. Translated: CASSPWDRGGTEAFF.

V usage is TRBV30 and J usage is TRBJ2-2, with 10 bases identical to TRBD1. Unmatched junction bases numbered 8, after V lost 0 bases and J lost 4 bases. The CDR3 consists of 17 residues. Germline CDR1 GTSNPN, CDR2 SVGIG (reference sequence). The CDR3 region has the DNA TGTGCCTGGAGTGTACGGCCGGGACAGGGGCCCACCGGGGAGCTGTTTTTT. Amino acid sequence: CAWSVRPGQGPTGELFF.

The rearrangement uses TRBV7-9 and TRBJ2-2, with D possibly matching TRBD1 (5 bases). With 2 bases removed from V and 2 bases from J, the gap between germline ends came to 6 bases. Looked up from germline, CDR1 is SEHNR and CDR2 is FQNEAQ (reference sequence). This CDR3 spans 14 amino acids. The CDR3 loop is CASSLQGNTGELFF. CDR3 nucleotides: TGTGCCAGCAGCTTACAGGGAAACACCGGGGAGCTGTTTTTT.

This clone was found once. As DNA, the CDR3 is TGTGCCAGCGGCACCAACTATGGCTACACCTTC. Translated, it gives CASGTNYGYTF. This chain joins TRBV28 and TRBJ1-2; D is ambiguous. Germline CDR1 and CDR2: MDHEN and SYDVKM. The CDR3 loop spans 11 amino acids. V dropped 8 bases and J dropped 2 bases, with 6 bases sitting between them.

Concerning this clone itself: In this CDR3 the conserved last residue, phenylalanine or tryptophan, is missing, so a read error is likely. It is unclear where the CDR3 begins or ends on the DNA, so no DNA is shown, and the CDR3 is as TCRdb lists it. V gene TRBV2 combines with J gene TRBJ1-2; TRBD1, the table's D call, lacks a check against the DNA. The CDR3 spans 11 amino acids, including both terminal residues. CDR1 and CDR2 (germline): SNHLY, FYNNEI. CDR3: CASNRDPAMAL.

V is TRBV5-6 and J is TRBJ2-1; 16 bases fit TRBD2. The length of the CDR3 is 18 residues. The V gene's germline CDR1 is SGHDT and CDR2 YYEEEE. The trim removed 4 bases at V and 4 bases at J, leaving 8 bases unmatched. As DNA, the CDR3 is TGTGCCAGCAGCACGGGACTAGCGGGAGGGCCTATTTACAATGAGCAGTTCTTC. Its protein product is CASSTGLAGGPIYNEQFF.

The rearrangement links TRBV7-8 to TRBJ1-6, with D tentatively TRBD1 (5 bases). This CDR3 spans 15 amino acids. Germline-derived CDR1 and CDR2 are SGHVS and FQNEAQ. The V end was cut by 1 base, the J end by 8 bases, with 12 bases between. DNA for the CDR3: TGTGCCAGCAGCTTAGGTCAGGGTTATGATTCACCCCTCCACTTT. Its protein product is CASSLGQGYDSPLHF. Full variable domain (remainder filled in from reference TRBV7-8 and TRBJ1-6): GAGVSQSPRYKVAKRGQDVALRCDPISGHVSLFWYQQALGQGPEFLTYFQNEAQLDKSGLPSDRFFAERPEGSVSTLKIQRTQQEDSAVYLCASSLGQGYDSPLHFGNGTRLTVT.

CDR3 in DNA: TGTGCTAGTGGTGGCGGACTAGCGGGGAACACAGATACGCAGTATTTT. Protein: CASGGGLAGNTDTQYF. The V call is TRBV12-5, the J call TRBJ2-3; TRBD2 aligns across 12 bases. Germline-derived CDR1 and CDR2 are LGHNT and FRNRAP. This CDR3 is 16 amino acids long. V trimming: 5 bases; J trimming: 2 bases; junction bases outside the gene matches: 5. Based on the CDR3 plus reference TRBV12-5 and TRBJ2-3, the full variable domain is DARVTQTPRHKVTEMGQEVTMRCQPILGHNTVFWYRQTMMQGLELLAYFRNRAPLDDSGMPKDRFSAEMPDATLATLKIQPSEPRDSAVYFCASGGGLAGNTDTQYFGPGTRLTVL.

The gene calls are TRBV28 and TRBJ1-5, with unresolved D. Trimming cost V 3 bases and J 9 bases, with 15 bases left between them. The germline CDR1 and CDR2 sequences are MDHEN and SYDVKM. The CDR3 covers 14 residues. DNA for the CDR3: TGTGCCAGCAGTTTGAGCGGATCTCTTGGGCCCCAGCATTTT. It encodes CASSLSGSLGPQHF.

This chain uses TRBV19 with TRBJ1-1, with D unclear. CDR3 length equals 13 residues. The ends were cut back, 7 bases at V and 5 bases at J, with 14 bases in the middle. Germline loops: CDR1 LNHDA, CDR2 SQIVND (reference sequence). CDR3 sequence (DNA): TGTGCCAGTACCTCCGCGAGGGAGACTGAAGCTTTCTTT. Residues: CASTSARETEAFF.

This sequence joins TRBV2 and TRBJ1-3, with D perhaps matching TRBD1 (6 bases). This CDR3 comprises 14 residues. Trimming pared 8 bases from V and 0 bases from J, leaving 11 bases between. Germline CDR1 SNHLY, CDR2 FYNNEI. The CDR3 DNA reads TGTGCCAGCCGACAGGAGAGCTCTGGAAACACCATATATTTT. It yields the protein CASRQESSGNTIYF.

This clone showed up just a few times. The CDR3 loop reads CASSLPYSGLGDEQFF. The CDR3 DNA sequence: TGCGCCAGCAGCTTGCCCTATTCAGGGTTAGGTGATGAGCAGTTCTTC. The chain links TRBV5-1 to TRBJ2-1; weak D call: TRBD1 (5 bases). V shed 1 base and J shed 8 bases, with 19 bases lying between them. The germline gives CDR1 SGHRS, CDR2 YFSETQ. The CDR3 is made up of 16 amino acids.

The chain couples TRBV9 to TRBJ2-1; 8 bases line up with TRBD2. Germline-derived CDR1 and CDR2 are SGDLS and YYNGEE. CDR3 length equals 15 residues. J was trimmed by 4 bases and V by 0 bases; bases with no gene match: 3. CDR3 sequence: CASSVELAVYNEQFF. CDR3 coding DNA: TGTGCCAGCAGCGTAGAACTAGCGGTTTACAATGAGCAGTTCTTC.

The chain links TRBV29-1 to TRBJ2-1; TRBD1 matches 9 bases. There are 13 residues in the CDR3. The germline V gene has CDR1 SQVTM and CDR2 ANQGSEA. The V segment lost 6 bases and the J segment 11 bases; nucleotides outside the gene matches: 11. CDR3 residues: CSVRPTGGGQQFF. DNA of the CDR3: TGCAGCGTGAGGCCCACAGGGGGCGGTCAGCAGTTCTTC.

The V call is TRBV29-1, the J call TRBJ2-2; TRBD1 aligns across 10 bases. This CDR3 has 14 residues. Germline values: CDR1 SQVTM, CDR2 ANQGSEA. Trimming took 7 bases from V and 7 from J; bases not matched to a gene: 9. This chain's CDR3 is CSATDRGPGGELFF. CDR3 DNA sequence: TGCAGCGCTACTGACAGGGGGCCCGGCGGGGAGCTGTTTTTT.

The chain has TRBV13 and TRBJ2-1; D not certain. Germline-derived CDR1 and CDR2 are PRHDT and FYEKMQ (reference sequence). V lost 0 bases and J lost 0, with 6 bases in between. The CDR3 sequence is 15 residues long. CDR3 sequence: CASSLGRSSYNEQFF. The DNA of the CDR3 is TGTGCCAGCAGCTTAGGTCGGAGCTCCTACAATGAGCAGTTCTTC. The entire variable domain, with the rest obtained from reference TRBV13 and TRBJ2-1, is as follows: AAGVIQSPRHLIKEKRETATLKCYPIPRHDTVYWYQQGPGQDPQFLISFYEKMQSDKGSIPDRFSAQQFSDYHSELNMSSLELGDSALYFCASSLGRSSYNEQFFGPGTRLTVL.

The chain carries TRBV5-1 and TRBJ2-3; D is uncertain. CDR1 and CDR2 from the germline V gene are SGHRS and YFSETQ. The CDR3 sequence is 14 residues long. The V end was cut by 2 bases, the J end by 6 bases, with 13 bases between. CDR3 amino acids: CASSFATWRDTQYF. CDR3 bases: TGCGCCAGCAGCTTTGCGACCTGGCGGGATACGCAGTATTTT.

The V and J genes are TRBV4-1 and TRBJ1-4; no reliable D call. Germline V gives CDR1 MGHRA, CDR2 YSYEKL. Trimming removed 4 bases at V and 7 bases at J, with 7 bases between. The CDR3 contains 12 residues. Here the CDR3 DNA reads TGCGCCAGCAGCCCCCTCGGTGAAAAACTGTTTTTT. Translation: CASSPLGEKLFF.

This chain connects TRBV5-3 to TRBJ2-7, with no clear D. TRBV5-3 is an ORF for which the function is uncertain. V lost 1 base and J 0 bases, leaving 14 bases between the germline ends. The CDR3 has 16 residues. This chain's CDR3 is CARSLTPYPSSYEQYF. CDR3 coding DNA: TGTGCCAGAAGCTTGACGCCCTACCCGAGCTCCTACGAGCAGTACTTC.

As regards this clone: Compared with germline, one end of the junction differs, possibly owing to a read error. This chain connects TRBV3-1 (or the pseudogene TRBV3-2) to TRBJ2-1, with TRBD2 identical over 11 bases. The CDR3 loop spans 15 amino acids. Germline assignment: CDR1 LGHDT and CDR2 YNNKEL (reference sequence). DNA for the CDR3: TGTGCCAGCACCCAAGGACTAGCGGGTGCAAATGAGCAGTTCTTC. Its protein is CASTQGLAGANEQFF.

The chain combines TRBV2 with TRBJ1-5, with 8 bases aligning to TRBD1. The junction had 10 bases not matched to a gene; V was cut back by 5 bases and J by 7 bases. Germline V CDR1 and CDR2: SNHLY, FYNNEI. CDR3 length equals 15 residues. Here the CDR3 reads CASSFDRGPGQPQHF. The CDR3 region has the DNA TGTGCCAGCAGTTTCGACAGGGGCCCGGGGCAGCCCCAGCATTTT.

The J gene is TRBJ1-5, the V gene TRBV19, with unresolved D. This CDR3 contains 20 residues. CDR1 is LNHDA, CDR2 SQIVND, per germline (reference sequence). Between the trimmed V and J ends, which lost 4 bases and 4 bases, there was a span of 29 bases. CDR3 sequence: CASSTRIAFGKVFGNQPQHF. CDR3 nucleotide sequence: TGTGCCAGTAGTACTCGAATCGCTTTCGGGAAGGTTTTCGGGAATCAGCCCCAGCATTTT.

The chain links TRBV19 to TRBJ2-6; 7 bases are a match to TRBD1. Trimming removed 7 bases from V and 2 bases from J; junction bases left unmatched: 5. Germline loops: CDR1 LNHDA, CDR2 SQIVND (reference sequence). The CDR3 spans 15 residues. The CDR3: CASTSQGAGANVLTF. CDR3 nucleotides: TGTGCCAGTACCTCCCAGGGGGCTGGGGCCAACGTCCTGACTTTC.